Below are 4 T cell receptor beta chains sequenced from a single sample in a study of spatial heterogeneity in lung cancer. Time point defined: sample taken at primary tumor resection. The authors sequenced whole RNA from tumor, nontumor lung or frozen PBMC without sorting. A single record per CDR3 protein comes from TCRdb applying MiXCR to the 5' RACE reads. The sample yields around 13,000 distinct CDR3 sequences, more than 4.5% seen once. Specimen: lung tumor tissue, collected at surgery. Every receptor here comes from a human donor with early-stage non-small cell lung cancer.

At least ten counts were recorded for this clonotype. With the library built for alpha chains, this beta chain is off target and its frequency is not meaningful. The CDR3 coding sequence is TGTGCCAGCAGCCAACCTCGATGGGGTCAGCCCCAGCATTTT. Encoded protein: CASSQPRWGQPQHF. V and J are TRBV14 and TRBJ1-5; D unclear. In germline, CDR1 is SGHDN, CDR2 FVKESK. The CDR3 is 14 residues long. The V end lost 2 bases, the J end lost 6 bases, and 11 bases lay between the germline ends.

This clonotype showed up many times. The library was prepared for alpha chains; this beta chain is a stray read, so its frequency means little. The rearrangement joins TRBV20-1 to TRBJ1-5; no clear D gene. The CDR3 contains 13 residues. Per the germline V gene, CDR1 is DFQATT and CDR2 is SNEGSKA (reference sequence). V was shortened by 3 bases and J by 3 bases, with 9 bases between the two germline ends. The CDR3 region is CSASRQINQPQHF. The CDR3 bases are TGCAGTGCTAGCAGGCAGATCAATCAGCCCCAGCATTTT.

Ten or more counts support this clonotype. This beta chain lies outside the target of a library built for alpha chains; its clone size means little. This chain joins TRBV20-1 and TRBJ1-2, with D perhaps TRBD1 (6 bases). The CDR3 is 13 residues long. Germline CDR1 is DFQATT and CDR2 is SNEGSKA (reference sequence). V was trimmed by 4 bases and J by 4 bases, leaving 13 bases between them. The CDR3 region has the DNA TGCAGTGCTAACGATAAGGGGGTCTATGGCTACACCTTC. Amino acids: CSANDKGVYGYTF.

There are many counts of this clonotype. This beta chain is an unintended read in a library built for alpha chains; its size means little. This chain links TRBV20-1 with TRBJ1-2; D is possibly TRBD1 (5 bases). V was trimmed by 2 bases and J by 4 bases, leaving 14 bases between them. The CDR3 is made up of 14 amino acids. Germline-derived CDR1 and CDR2 are DFQATT and SNEGSKA (reference sequence). The CDR3: CSARQPTGLYGYTF. CDR3 coding DNA: TGCAGTGCTAGACAACCCACAGGACTCTATGGCTACACCTTC.